This section outlines one TCR beta chain sequence together with its context. The sample is drawn from a study of blood T cell repertoires in COVID-19. Trimming at V came to 6 bases and at J to 0 bases, leaving 7 bases not matched to a gene. The CDR3 is 15 amino acids. CDR1 SEHNR and CDR2 FQNEAQ come from the germline V gene (reference sequence). This table comes from immunoSEQ multiplex PCR, and its TCRdb copy is limited to in-frame clones, with some not included. The sample yields approximately 110,000 clones, around 88% seen once. The specimen sequenced was peripheral blood. The source of this sequence is a human donor in a cohort sampled during active COVID-19. The chain recombines TRBV7-9 with TRBJ1-1, with 7 bases lining up with TRBD1. CDR3 sequence reads: CASSPGQSLNTEAFF. In nucleotides, the CDR3 is TGTGCCAGCAGTCCGGGACAGTCATTGAACACTGAAGCTTTCTTT. Full variable domain (missing parts from reference TRBV7-9 and TRBJ1-1): DTGVSQNPRHKITKRGQNVTFRCDPISEHNRLYWYRQTLGQGPEFLTYFQNEAQLEKSRLLSDRFSAERPKGSFSTLEIQRTEQGDSAMYLCASSPGQSLNTEAFFGQGTRLTVV.